These 24 T cell receptor beta chains were all obtained from the same sample, sequenced in a study of blood T cell repertoires in COVID-19. Produced via immunoSEQ multiplex PCR; TCRdb's table is partial and in-frame only. The sample yields some 130,000 clones, about 83% seen once. The sample consisted of peripheral blood. The receptors come from a human donor in a cohort sampled during active COVID-19.

This clone was seen a handful of times. The chain recombines TRBV7-2 with TRBJ1-5, with D possibly being TRBD1 (5 bases). The CDR3 is 15 amino acids. Trimming removed 6 bases at V and 0 bases at J, with 12 bases between. Germline V gives CDR1 SGHTA, CDR2 FQGNSA. CDR3 sequence reads: CASSGDFSSNQPQHF. The CDR3 bases are TGTGCCAGCAGTGGGGACTTTAGTAGCAATCAGCCCCAGCATTTT.

V and J are TRBV7-9 and TRBJ1-2, with D unresolved. The CDR3 contains 16 residues. The germline V and J ends were trimmed by 5 bases and 4 bases, with 20 bases remaining between them. Germline assignment: CDR1 SEHNR and CDR2 FQNEAQ (reference sequence). CDR3 sequence reads: CASSPNALQPTYGYTF. The CDR3 DNA reads TGTGCCAGCAGCCCCAACGCCTTACAGCCCACCTATGGCTACACCTTC.

This sequence joins TRBV20-1 and TRBJ2-4; 15 positions agree with TRBD2. V shed 3 bases and J 9 bases; nucleotides not matched to a gene: 18. Germline CDR1 is DFQATT and CDR2 is SNEGSKA (reference sequence). The CDR3 loop spans 19 amino acids. This CDR3 is CSASKNGLAGGLAHGIQYF. The CDR3 bases are TGCAGTGCTAGTAAGAACGGACTAGCGGGGGGGTTGGCTCACGGCATTCAGTACTTC.

The CDR3 region is CASSQDFTGGLANVLTF. CDR3 bases: TGTGCCAGCAGCCAAGATTTTACAGGGGGTTTAGCCAACGTCCTGACTTTC. This rearrangement joins TRBV3-1 (or the pseudogene TRBV3-2) to TRBJ2-6, with TRBD1 matching 8 bases. J gave up 7 bases and V 0 bases, and 8 bases lay outside the gene matches. This CDR3 is 17 amino acids long. Germline values: CDR1 LGHDT, CDR2 YNNKEL (reference sequence).

The chain is built from TRBV30 and TRBJ1-2; D might be TRBD1 (5 bases). Trimming removed 1 base at V and 8 bases at J, with 8 bases between. The CDR3 loop spans 11 amino acids. Looked up from germline, CDR1 is GTSNPN and CDR2 is SVGIG (reference sequence). The CDR3: CAWSAGYGYTF. The CDR3 bases are TGTGCCTGGAGTGCAGGGTACGGCTACACCTTC.

In DNA, the CDR3 is TGTGCCAGTAGTACCGGATGGAGGACTGAAGCTTTCTTT. It translates to CASSTGWRTEAFF. This sequence joins TRBV19 and TRBJ1-1; D remains ambiguous. Trimming pared 4 bases from V and 5 bases from J, leaving 11 bases between. Germline V gene lookup returns CDR1 LNHDA and CDR2 SQIVND (reference sequence). The CDR3 is 13 amino acids.

The chain couples TRBV9 to TRBJ2-5; 8 bases match TRBD1. The J call may be incorrect, as the DNA end agrees better with TRBJ2-7. This CDR3 region has 15 residues. CDR1 and CDR2 from the germline V gene are SGDLS and YYNGEE. In DNA, the CDR3 is TGTGCCAGCAGCGTAGCCCCGGGACAGGACTACGAGCAGTACTTC. Protein: CASSVAPGQDYEQYF.

This chain uses TRBV25-1 with TRBJ1-6; D is perhaps TRBD1 (5 bases). Trimming took 4 bases from V and 7 from J, leaving 14 bases between them. This CDR3 contains 15 residues. From germline, CDR1 is MGHDK and CDR2 SYGVNS. The CDR3 bases are TGTGCCAGCAGTGCCCGCAGGGAAGGAAATTCACCCCTCCACTTT. Translating it yields CASSARREGNSPLHF.

The chain joins TRBV7-3 to TRBJ2-7; maybe TRBD1 (5 bases). The CDR3 consists of 15 residues. Germline V gene lookup returns CDR1 SGHTA and CDR2 FQGTGA. The V end was cut by 6 bases, the J end by 6 bases, with 21 bases between. This chain's CDR3 is CASSLGAPRTGEQYF. DNA of the CDR3: TGTGCCAGCAGTTTAGGGGCCCCGAGAACGGGCGAGCAGTACTTC.

The rearrangement links TRBV7-8 to TRBJ2-7; 9 bases agree with TRBD1. The CDR3 has 14 amino acids. J lost 8 bases, V lost 4 bases, and 9 bases had no gene match. Germline values: CDR1 SGHVS, CDR2 FQNEAQ. CDR3 residues: CASSSEDRGGKQYF. DNA for the CDR3: TGTGCCAGCAGCTCGGAAGACAGGGGGGGAAAGCAGTACTTC.

The rearrangement uses TRBV13 and TRBJ2-5; TRBD1 aligns across 7 bases. This CDR3 contains 14 residues. The V gene's germline CDR1 is PRHDT and CDR2 FYEKMQ (reference sequence). Trimming removed 5 bases from V and 3 bases from J; junction bases left unmatched: 6. CDR3 amino acids: CASSVGTVEETQYF. The CDR3, as DNA: TGTGCCAGCAGCGTCGGGACAGTAGAAGAGACCCAGTACTTC.

The V gene is TRBV2, the J gene TRBJ2-5; D is unresolved. Trimming took off 2 bases at V and 5 bases at J, with 3 bases between the two ends. Germline V gene lookup returns CDR1 SNHLY and CDR2 FYNNEI. The length of the CDR3 is 11 residues. The CDR3 is CASSELETQYF. The CDR3 coding sequence is TGTGCCAGCAGTGAACTTGAGACCCAGTACTTC.

With respect to this clone: The sample has other DNA sequences that encode this CDR3 too. This chain links TRBV27 with TRBJ1-4; TRBD1 is a possible D gene (6 bases). The V gene's germline CDR1 is MNHEY and CDR2 SMNVEV (reference sequence). The CDR3 totals 14 residues. Trimming took 6 bases from V and 5 from J, leaving 13 bases between them. The CDR3 nucleotides are TGTGCCAGCAGCCTCGCAGGGGCGAATGAAAAACTGTTTTTT. Translated, it gives CASSLAGANEKLFF.

This clone was observed a single time. This rearrangement joins TRBV15 to TRBJ2-1, with a weak D call TRBD2 (5 bases). CDR1 is LNHNV and CDR2 is YYDKDF in the germline V gene (reference sequence). This CDR3 contains 14 residues. Trimming took off 0 bases at V and 12 bases at J, with 15 bases between the two ends. As DNA, the CDR3 is TGTGCCACCAGCAGAGATTCAACCCCCGGAGGGCAGTTCTTC. Residues: CATSRDSTPGGQFF.

V is TRBV2 and J is TRBJ1-4; D unresolved. This CDR3 spans 11 amino acids. The germline gives CDR1 SNHLY, CDR2 FYNNEI. The V end was cut by 7 bases, the J end by 7 bases, with 7 bases between. The CDR3 spells CASTIGEKLFF. The CDR3 DNA sequence: TGTGCCAGCACGATCGGTGAAAAACTGTTTTTT.

The chain is built from TRBV19 and TRBJ2-5, with 15 positions matching TRBD2. The germline V gene has CDR1 LNHDA and CDR2 SQIVND (reference sequence). Trimming removed 8 bases from V and 9 bases from J; junction bases left unmatched: 4. The CDR3 totals 13 residues. CDR3 in DNA: TGTGCCAGTTCGGGACTAGCGGGGGGTTCCCAGTACTTC. Its protein product is CASSGLAGGSQYF.

The V call is TRBV13, the J call TRBJ1-5; D gene ambiguous. Germline V CDR1 and CDR2: PRHDT, FYEKMQ (reference sequence). Trimming cost V 4 bases and J 2 bases, with 9 bases left between them. This CDR3 spans 14 amino acids. The CDR3 is CASSSGPGNQPQHF. CDR3 sequence (DNA): TGTGCCAGCAGCTCAGGACCGGGCAATCAGCCCCAGCATTTT.

The rearrangement links TRBV7-9 to TRBJ1-6; D not resolved. Trimming removed 3 bases at V and 4 bases at J, with 7 bases between. This CDR3 is built from 14 residues. From germline, CDR1 is SEHNR and CDR2 FQNEAQ (reference sequence). The DNA of the CDR3 is TGTGCCAGCAGCTTGGTCGGTTATAATTCACCCCTCCACTTT. Translation: CASSLVGYNSPLHF.

The V gene is TRBV7-9, the J gene TRBJ2-1; no definite D call. Trimming cost V 5 bases and J 4 bases, with 12 bases left between them. The CDR3 spans 14 residues. Germline V lookup: CDR1 SEHNR, CDR2 FQNEAQ (reference sequence). CDR3 region: CASSPREVYNEQFF. The CDR3 DNA reads as TGTGCCAGCAGCCCCCGCGAAGTATACAATGAGCAGTTCTTC. Filled out from reference TRBV7-9 and TRBJ2-1, the complete variable domain reads DTGVSQNPRHKITKRGQNVTFRCDPISEHNRLYWYRQTLGQGPEFLTYFQNEAQLEKSRLLSDRFSAERPKGSFSTLEIQRTEQGDSAMYLCASSPREVYNEQFFGPGTRLTVL.

The chain employs TRBV7-8 and TRBJ1-5; 7 bases are a match to TRBD1. CDR1 SGHVS and CDR2 FQNEAQ come from the germline V gene. The CDR3 spans 19 residues. J gave up 2 bases and V 1 base, and 14 bases lay outside the gene matches. The CDR3: CASSLGRDRGQGRNQPQHF. DNA for the CDR3: TGTGCCAGCAGCTTAGGCCGGGACAGAGGTCAAGGGCGCAATCAGCCCCAGCATTTT.

Here the CDR3 DNA reads TGTGCCAGCAGCTTCGAAGGGGAAGGGGGTCAGCCCCAGCATTTT. Its protein product is CASSFEGEGGQPQHF. The rearrangement joins TRBV7-7 to TRBJ1-5; maybe TRBD1 (6 bases). Between the trimmed V and J ends, which lost 3 bases and 6 bases, there was a span of 15 bases. Germline V gene lookup returns CDR1 SSHAT and CDR2 FNYEAQ (reference sequence). The CDR3 totals 15 residues.

V usage is TRBV7-8 and J usage is TRBJ1-6; TRBD1 is a possible D gene (6 bases). Trimming left V 0 bases short and J 5 bases short, with 17 bases between. Germline-derived CDR1 and CDR2 are SGHVS and FQNEAQ. CDR3 length: 18 amino acids. The CDR3 loop is CASSLAIAGGSDNSPLHF. CDR3 nucleotides: TGTGCCAGCAGCTTAGCTATCGCGGGGGGCTCAGATAATTCACCCCTCCACTTT.

This chain connects TRBV5-6 to TRBJ2-1, with 13 bases that match TRBD2. Germline V gene data show CDR1 as SGHDT and CDR2 as YYEEEE. V was pared by 4 bases and J by 0 bases, with 7 bases of the junction left unmatched. The CDR3 length is 18 residues. CDR3 loop: CASSPGLAGALSYNEQFF. The DNA for the CDR3 is TGTGCCAGCAGCCCCGGACTAGCGGGGGCCCTCTCCTACAATGAGCAGTTCTTC.

The V and J genes are TRBV5-1 and TRBJ2-2, with a weak D call TRBD1 (5 bases). The V gene lost 0 bases and the J gene lost 0 bases, with 6 bases spanning the gap. This CDR3 has 15 amino acids. The germline CDR1 and CDR2 sequences are SGHRS and YFSETQ. The CDR3 sequence: CASSLGTTNTGELFF. The CDR3 DNA reads as TGCGCCAGCAGCTTGGGGACAACGAACACCGGGGAGCTGTTTTTT. The full variable domain, completed using reference TRBV5-1 and TRBJ2-2, is KAGVTQTPRYLIKTRGQQVTLSCSPISGHRSVSWYQQTPGQGLQFLFEYFSETQRNKGNFPGRFSGRQFSNSRSEMNVSTLELGDSALYLCASSLGTTNTGELFFGEGSRLTVL.